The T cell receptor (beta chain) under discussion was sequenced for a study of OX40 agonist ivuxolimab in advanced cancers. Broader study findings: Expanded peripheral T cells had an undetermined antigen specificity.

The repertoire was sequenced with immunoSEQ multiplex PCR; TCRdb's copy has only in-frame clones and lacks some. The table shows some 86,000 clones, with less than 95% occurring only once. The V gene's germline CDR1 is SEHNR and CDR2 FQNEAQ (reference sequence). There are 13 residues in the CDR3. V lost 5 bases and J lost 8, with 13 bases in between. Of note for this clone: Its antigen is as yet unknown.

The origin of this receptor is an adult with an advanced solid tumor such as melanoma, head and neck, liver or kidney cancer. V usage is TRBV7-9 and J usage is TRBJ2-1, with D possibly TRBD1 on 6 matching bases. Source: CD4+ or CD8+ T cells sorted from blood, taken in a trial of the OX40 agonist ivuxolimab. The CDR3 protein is CASSPTGKYEQFF. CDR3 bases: TGTGCCAGCAGCCCTACAGGGAAGTATGAGCAGTTCTTC.